These T cell receptor beta chains were read from a single sample in a study of cytomegalovirus exposure and HLA in healthy donors. Using immunoSEQ multiplex PCR, the repertoire was profiled, and TCRdb retains in-frame clones only, with some absent. The sample lists about 190,000 clones, about 86% occurring once. Material: PBMCs. These receptors came from a woman aged 18-29 years in good health and CMV-seropositive. Each CDR3 is given with its conserved first and last residue. Fields, in order: V gene, clone size, J gene, D gene, CDR3 DNA, CDR3 protein. D genes are given only for firm matches. Not every row has a clone size; where given, it reads once, few, many or a size class.

v_call: TRBV9; clone_size: -; j_call: TRBJ1-1; d_call: TRBD1; cdr3_nt: TGTGCCAGCGACAGGGGGCTTTCGAACACTGAAGCTTTCTTT; cdr3_aa: CASDRGLSNTEAFF
v_call: TRBV5-1; clone_size: -; j_call: TRBJ2-3; d_call: TRBD1; cdr3_nt: TGCGCCAGCAGCTGGAATACAGGGGCCTCCACAGATACGCAGTATTTT; cdr3_aa: CASSWNTGASTDTQYF
v_call: TRBV10-2; clone_size: -; j_call: TRBJ2-1; d_call: -; cdr3_nt: TGCGCCAGCTATCGGGATGAGCAGTTCTTC; cdr3_aa: CASYRDEQFF
v_call: TRBV5-1; clone_size: -; j_call: TRBJ2-2; d_call: -; cdr3_nt: TGCGCCAGCAGCTTTGCGGGTAACGGGGAGCTGTTTTTT; cdr3_aa: CASSFAGNGELFF
v_call: TRBV4-1; clone_size: -; j_call: TRBJ2-1; d_call: TRBD2; cdr3_nt: TGCGCCAGCAGCCAAAGTAGCGGGGTACTGAATGAGCAGTTCTTC; cdr3_aa: CASSQSSGVLNEQFF
v_call: TRBV5-4; clone_size: -; j_call: TRBJ2-1; d_call: -; cdr3_nt: TGTGCCAGCAGTCCCGGGACTGTCAAATCTCTCAATGAGCAGTTCTTC; cdr3_aa: CASSPGTVKSLNEQFF
v_call: TRBV18; clone_size: -; j_call: TRBJ2-5; d_call: -; cdr3_nt: TGTGCCAGCTCACGATCAGGACAGCAAGAGACCCAGTACTTC; cdr3_aa: CASSRSGQQETQYF
v_call: TRBV7-9; clone_size: -; j_call: TRBJ1-1; d_call: -; cdr3_nt: TGTGCCAGCAGCATCCAAGCTCCAACGAACACTGAAGCTTTCTTT; cdr3_aa: CASSIQAPTNTEAFF
v_call: TRBV4-2; clone_size: once; j_call: TRBJ1-1; d_call: -; cdr3_nt: TGTGCCAGCAGCCAAGTGGGCTCCGAGAACACTGAAGCTTTCTTT; cdr3_aa: CASSQVGSENTEAFF
v_call: TRBV4-1; clone_size: -; j_call: TRBJ1-2; d_call: -; cdr3_nt: TGCGCCAGCAGCGGACTAGGGACGGACTATGGCTACACCTTC; cdr3_aa: CASSGLGTDYGYTF
v_call: TRBV18; clone_size: -; j_call: TRBJ1-2; d_call: TRBD1; cdr3_nt: TGTGCCAGCTCACCACAGGACAGGGCCTATGGCTACACCTTC; cdr3_aa: CASSPQDRAYGYTF
v_call: TRBV28; clone_size: once; j_call: TRBJ2-7; d_call: -; cdr3_nt: TGTGCCAGCAGGGCGGAGGGTACAGACTCCTACGAGCAGTACTTC; cdr3_aa: CASRAEGTDSYEQYF
v_call: TRBV19; clone_size: once; j_call: TRBJ2-1; d_call: -; cdr3_nt: TGTGCCAGTCTTCTATACAATGAGCAGTTCTTC; cdr3_aa: CASLLYNEQFF
v_call: TRBV2; clone_size: -; j_call: TRBJ1-5; d_call: -; cdr3_nt: TGTGCCAGCAAAGAAACTTATAGCAATCAGCCCCAGCATTTT; cdr3_aa: CASKETYSNQPQHF
v_call: TRBV11-3; clone_size: -; j_call: TRBJ2-3; d_call: -; cdr3_nt: TGTGCCAGCAGCTTAGAGGTTTCCGGTACGCAGTATTTT; cdr3_aa: CASSLEVSGTQYF
v_call: TRBV5-1; clone_size: -; j_call: TRBJ1-4; d_call: -; cdr3_nt: TGCGCCAGCAGCTTTGCAGCGCCTAATGAAAAACTGTTTTTT; cdr3_aa: CASSFAAPNEKLFF
v_call: TRBV4-1; clone_size: -; j_call: TRBJ1-1; d_call: TRBD1; cdr3_nt: TGCGCCAGCAGCCTTCGGGGACAGGGTCGGAGTGAAGCTTTCTTT; cdr3_aa: CASSLRGQGRSEAFF